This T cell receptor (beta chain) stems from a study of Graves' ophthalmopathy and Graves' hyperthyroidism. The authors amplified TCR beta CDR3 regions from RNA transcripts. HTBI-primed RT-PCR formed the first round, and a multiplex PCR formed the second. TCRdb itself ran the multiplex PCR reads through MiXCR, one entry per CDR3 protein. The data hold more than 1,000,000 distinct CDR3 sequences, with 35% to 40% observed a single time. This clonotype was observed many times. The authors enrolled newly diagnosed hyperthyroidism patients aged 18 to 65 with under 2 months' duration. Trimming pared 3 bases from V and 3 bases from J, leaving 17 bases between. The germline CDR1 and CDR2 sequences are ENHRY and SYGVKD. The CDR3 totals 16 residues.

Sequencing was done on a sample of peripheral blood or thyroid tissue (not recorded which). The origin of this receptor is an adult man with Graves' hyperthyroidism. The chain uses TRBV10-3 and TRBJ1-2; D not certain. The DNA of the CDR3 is TGTGCCATCAGTGACATCTGGGGAGAGTCGGACTATGGCTACACCTTC. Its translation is CAISDIWGESDYGYTF.